These 2 T cell receptor beta chains originate from one sample sequenced in a study of molecular identifiers for immune sequencing clone quantification (dated by TCRdb to between 2017 and 2018). Receptor amplification or capture employed PCR. Sequencing instrument: Illumina HiSeq 4000. The raw public data were reprocessed by TCRdb itself: fastp quality trimming at Q25, MiXCR clonotype calling, in-frame beta chains only. Rows are unified per CDR3 protein, each entry keeping the most common DNA and genes. In all, the sample holds under 650,000 distinct CDR3 sequences, and 20% of those were seen once. Jointly, the top ten make up 0.85% to 0.9% of the sample. Sequencing was carried out using naive CD8+ T cells from blood, with Jurkat cell RNA spiked in. According to the study, the label for this sample's cell subset or site signals: FACS-sorted CD8+CD4-CCR7+CD45RA+ naive T cells. Receptors originate from a human donor in good health. Some libraries in this study had Jurkat cell RNA spiked in.

This clonotype has just a few counts. The chain recombines TRBV4-3 with TRBJ2-3; TRBD2 might be the D (6 bases). Per germline, CDR1 LGHNA and CDR2 YSLEER. This CDR3 region has 20 residues. The V gene lost 4 bases and the J gene lost 2 bases, with 28 bases spanning the gap. The CDR3 nucleotides are TGCGCCAGCAGCCCTAGCGCCGAGGGAGGAGGGAGTTTCGTCACAGATACGCAGTATTTT. This translates into CASSPSAEGGGSFVTDTQYF.

This clonotype showed up many times. The rearrangement uses TRBV27 and TRBJ1-5; D not certain. The CDR3 covers 14 residues. Germline V gene lookup returns CDR1 MNHEY and CDR2 SMNVEV (reference sequence). The V gene lost 5 bases and the J gene lost 3 bases, with 11 bases spanning the gap. CDR3 protein: CASSPGLLNQPQHF. The DNA of the CDR3 is TGTGCCAGCAGTCCTGGACTGCTCAATCAGCCCCAGCATTTT.